These 5 T cell receptor beta chains came from one sample sequenced in a study of blood T cell repertoires in COVID-19. Sequencing used immunoSEQ multiplex PCR; TCRdb keeps in-frame clones, though not all of them. The sample has 150,000 to 200,000 clones, about 85% seen once. The source material was peripheral blood. The receptors derive from a woman of 80 years or more with acute or convalescent COVID-19.

This clone appeared once. This rearrangement joins TRBV29-1 to TRBJ1-5, with a weak D call TRBD1 (6 bases). Deletions cut 6 bases from V and 4 bases from J, with 19 bases between. Germline values: CDR1 SQVTM, CDR2 ANQGSEA. The CDR3 is 15 residues long. The CDR3 reads CSVSLVGGRNQPQHF. The CDR3 DNA follows: TGCAGCGTATCACTCGTTGGGGGCCGGAATCAGCCCCAGCATTTT.

The rearrangement joins TRBV4-3 to TRBJ1-2; no clear D. Germline V gene lookup returns CDR1 LGHNA and CDR2 YSLEER. This CDR3 is built from 15 residues. Trimming removed 0 bases from V and 5 bases from J, with 13 bases in between. CDR3 DNA sequence: TGCGCCAGCAGCCAAGATCTAGGCCAACGGTATGGCTACACCTTC. Its translation is CASSQDLGQRYGYTF.

This clone has only one observation. The chain combines TRBV6-4 with TRBJ1-2; 9 bases agree with TRBD1. CDR1 is MRHNA and CDR2 is SNTAGT in the germline V gene. The CDR3 totals 15 residues. V dropped 4 bases and J dropped 8; count of bases not matched to a gene: 11. The CDR3 bases are TGTGCCAGCAGTGCCACGGGACAGGGAGTAGGCGGCTACACCTTC. Translating gives CASSATGQGVGGYTF.

The rearrangement uses TRBV7-9 and TRBJ1-3; TRBD1 is a possible D gene (6 bases). This CDR3 is 15 amino acids long. The ends were cut back, 5 bases at V and 0 bases at J, with 11 bases in the middle. Germline values: CDR1 SEHNR, CDR2 FQNEAQ (reference sequence). For the CDR3, the DNA is TGTGCCAGCAGCCGGGACACTAGCTCTGGAAACACCATATATTTT. Translating gives CASSRDTSSGNTIYF.

The chain joins TRBV11-2 to TRBJ2-5, with D perhaps matching TRBD1 (6 bases). The CDR3 is 15 amino acids. CDR1 SGHAT and CDR2 FQNNGV come from the germline V gene. V was shortened by 5 bases and J by 5 bases, with 18 bases between the two germline ends. The CDR3 DNA reads as TGTGCCAGCAGCCCCACCGACGCCAGGGGTGAGACCCAGTACTTC. Translating it yields CASSPTDARGETQYF.